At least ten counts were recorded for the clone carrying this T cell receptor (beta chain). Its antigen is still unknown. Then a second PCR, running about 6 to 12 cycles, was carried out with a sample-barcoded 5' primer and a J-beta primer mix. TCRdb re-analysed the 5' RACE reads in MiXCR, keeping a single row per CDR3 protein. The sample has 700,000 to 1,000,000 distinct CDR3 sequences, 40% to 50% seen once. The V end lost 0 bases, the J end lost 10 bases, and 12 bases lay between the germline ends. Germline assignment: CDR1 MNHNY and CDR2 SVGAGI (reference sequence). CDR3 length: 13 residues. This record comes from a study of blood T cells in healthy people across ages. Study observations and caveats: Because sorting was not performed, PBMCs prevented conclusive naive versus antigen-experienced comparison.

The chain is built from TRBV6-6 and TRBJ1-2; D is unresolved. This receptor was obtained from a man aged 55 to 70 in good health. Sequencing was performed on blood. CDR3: CASSYSSDPAYTF. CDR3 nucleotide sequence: TGTGCCAGCAGTTACTCGAGTGATCCCGCCTACACCTTC.